Presented here are 14 T cell receptor beta chains from one specimen sequenced in a study of T-cell memory formation after mild COVID-19. TCRdb reprocessed the 5' RACE reads with MiXCR, giving one entry per CDR3 protein. Seen here are hundreds of thousands of distinct CDR3 sequences, less than 25% observed once, and the top ten hold approximately 8.4%. The sequenced material came from PBMCs or a T cell subset sorted from them (not recorded which). These receptors came from an adult woman who had mild COVID-19 (a few samples of this study predate the infection). Cell type and time point are not known.

This CDR3 is CASSQGPGLVETQYF. DNA for the CDR3: TGCGCCAGCAGCCAAGGCCCGGGACTAGTAGAGACCCAGTACTTC. The chain uses TRBV4-3 and TRBJ2-5; 8 bases agree with TRBD2. This CDR3 has 15 amino acids. V was pared by 1 base and J by 4 bases, with 5 bases of the junction left unmatched. Germline V CDR1 and CDR2: LGHNA, YSLEER.

The V gene is TRBV6-5, the J gene TRBJ2-7; possibly TRBD2 for D (6 bases). CDR3 length: 15 residues. CDR1 is MNHEY and CDR2 is SVGAGI in the germline V gene. V dropped 6 bases and J dropped 10 bases, with 25 bases sitting between them. This CDR3 is CASRLPRQFPGGQYF. The CDR3 nucleotides are TGTGCCAGCAGACTTCCCCGACAGTTTCCCGGGGGACAGTACTTC.

This clonotype was detected only a few times. CDR3 nucleotide sequence: TGTGCCAGCAGCTTAATGGCAGACCTGACCGGGGAGCTGTTTTTT. Protein sequence: CASSLMADLTGELFF. This chain links TRBV7-3 with TRBJ2-2; no clear D. CDR1 is SGHTA and CDR2 is FQGTGA in the germline V gene. V lost 1 base and J lost 5, with 11 bases in between. The CDR3 runs 15 residues.

The sample holds many counts of this clonotype. J is TRBJ2-6 and V is TRBV7-2, with no clear D. The V and J ends lost 6 bases and 0 bases respectively, with 9 bases between them. CDR1 is SGHTA, CDR2 FQGNSA, per germline. The CDR3 spans 15 residues. CDR3 sequence (DNA): TGTGCCAGCAGGGTCCAGACCTCTGGGGCCAACGTCCTGACTTTC. It encodes CASRVQTSGANVLTF. The entire variable domain, with the rest obtained from reference TRBV7-2 and TRBJ2-6, is as follows: GAGVSQSPSNKVTEKGKDVELRCDPISGHTALYWYRQSLGQGLEFLIYFQGNSAPDKSGLPSDRFSAERTGGSVSTLTIQRTQQEDSAVYLCASRVQTSGANVLTFGAGSRLTVL.

The chain uses TRBV11-2 and TRBJ2-2; no clear D gene. In germline, CDR1 is SGHAT, CDR2 FQNNGV. Trimming removed 5 bases at V and 8 bases at J, with 6 bases between. The CDR3 consists of 11 residues. The CDR3 bases are TGTGCCAGCAGCGGTTGGGGGGAGCTGTTTTTT. It specifies CASSGWGELFF.

This clonotype has only a few counts. The chain uses TRBV18 and TRBJ1-1, with D perhaps matching TRBD1 (5 bases). CDR3 size: 14 residues. The germline CDR1 and CDR2 sequences are KGHSH and LQKENI. Trimming took off 2 bases at V and 1 base at J, with 8 bases between the two ends. The CDR3 sequence: CASSPMGRNTEAFF. The CDR3 bases are TGTGCCAGCTCACCAATGGGACGGAACACTGAAGCTTTCTTT.

This clonotype was picked up a small number of times. The chain carries TRBV6-2 or TRBV6-3 and TRBJ2-1; D is tentatively TRBD1 or TRBD2 (5 bases each). Germline V gene sequence: CDR1 MNHEY, CDR2 SVGEGT. The V end was cut by 9 bases, the J end by 5 bases, with 17 bases between. The CDR3 spans 14 residues. In DNA form, the CDR3 reads TGTGCCAGGCTACGGGATGGGGGTAACAATGAGCAGTTCTTC. This encodes CARLRDGGNNEQFF.

This clonotype turned up a few times. This chain links TRBV15 with TRBJ1-4; 9 positions agree with TRBD1. CDR3 length: 17 residues. The V and J ends lost 0 bases and 0 bases, in that order; junction bases with no gene match: 2. In germline, CDR1 is LNHNV, CDR2 YYDKDF (reference sequence). CDR3 loop: CATSRDDRGSTNEKLFF. DNA for the CDR3: TGTGCCACCAGCAGAGACGACAGGGGGTCAACTAATGAAAAACTGTTTTTT.

The rearrangement uses TRBV2 and TRBJ2-5, with 13 bases aligning to TRBD2. V lost 1 base and J lost 3; bases outside the gene matches: 2. Germline CDR1 is SNHLY and CDR2 is FYNNEI. This CDR3 contains 16 residues. The CDR3 sequence: CASSEGTSGGEETQYF. CDR3 bases: TGTGCCAGCAGTGAAGGGACTAGCGGGGGAGAAGAGACCCAGTACTTC.

V gene TRBV20-1 combines with J gene TRBJ2-1; D not certain. Germline assignment: CDR1 DFQATT and CDR2 SNEGSKA (reference sequence). The CDR3 has 16 amino acids. Trimming stripped 3 bases from V and 7 bases from J, with 22 bases between. In DNA, the CDR3 is TGCAGTGCTAGGGAATCAAAGGGCCCCCTTAGGAATGAGCAGTTCTTC. Its protein product is CSARESKGPLRNEQFF.

The chain combines TRBV7-8 with TRBJ1-3; D gene unclear. Trimming removed 4 bases from V and 6 bases from J, with 13 bases in between. The CDR3 extends over 14 amino acids. From germline, CDR1 is SGHVS and CDR2 FQNEAQ. The CDR3 is CASSWLGVENTIYF. DNA for the CDR3: TGTGCCAGCAGCTGGCTAGGAGTAGAAAACACCATATATTTT.

This clonotype was counted only a few times. The rearrangement uses TRBV7-3 and TRBJ1-1; the D is unclear. The CDR3 is made up of 15 amino acids. The germline CDR1 and CDR2 sequences are SGHTA and FQGTGA. V was clipped by 1 base and J by 0 bases, with 9 bases between them. The CDR3 loop is CASSLMAAMNTEAFF. Here the CDR3 DNA reads TGTGCCAGCAGCTTAATGGCAGCCATGAACACTGAAGCTTTCTTT.

V is TRBV21-1 and J is TRBJ1-1; the table's D call of TRBD1 was not tested on the DNA. TRBV21-1 is designated a pseudogene. The CDR3 is made up of 14 amino acids. CDR3 nucleotide sequence: TGTGCCAGCAGCATTGACAGGGCTAGCCCTGAAGCTTTCTTT. It encodes CASSIDRASPEAFF.

This clonotype was recorded a few times. V is TRBV19 and J is TRBJ2-1; TRBD2 matches at 16 bases. CDR1 LNHDA and CDR2 SQIVND come from the germline V gene (reference sequence). The CDR3 contains 18 residues. Germline trimming cut 2 bases from V and 2 bases from J; bases unmatched to any gene: 3. CDR3 loop: CASSISGTSGGAYNEQFF. The CDR3 DNA follows: TGTGCCAGTAGTATATCGGGGACTAGCGGGGGGGCCTACAATGAGCAGTTCTTC.